The 30 T cell receptor beta chains below were found in one sample sequenced in a study of beta chain features in type 1 diabetes. Points from the study as a whole: Among all four CD4+ subsets, Type 1 diabetes patients had TCRB CDR3s that were moderately but significantly shorter.

cDNA synthesis used the whole RNA isolate, giving expressed TCRB sequences. The protocol was immunoSEQ multiplex PCR, while the TCRdb copy is restricted to in-frame clones and leaves out a portion. Of some 44,000 clones in the sample, 66% were seen once. For these receptors, no antigen is known. Sample: Tregs from blood. The receptor set was obtained from a woman between 18 and 29 years old with type 1 diabetes.

This chain connects TRBV7-9 to TRBJ2-5; a weak D match, TRBD1 (6 bases). The CDR3 length is 15 residues. V gave up 3 bases and J gave up 5 bases, with 16 bases separating them. CDR1 SEHNR and CDR2 FQNEAQ come from the germline V gene (reference sequence). CDR3: CASSFSGTTVETQYF. In DNA form, the CDR3 reads TGTGCCAGCAGCTTCTCCGGGACAACGGTGGAGACCCAGTACTTC.

The chain uses TRBV7-2 and TRBJ1-1; TRBD1 matches at 7 bases. This CDR3 comprises 12 residues. In germline, CDR1 is SGHTA, CDR2 FQGNSA. The trim removed 5 bases at V and 9 bases at J, leaving 6 bases unmatched. Here the CDR3 DNA reads TGTGCCAGCAGCCTCCGACAGGGCCAAGCTTTCTTT. Its protein product is CASSLRQGQAFF.

This clone came up once. The rearrangement joins TRBV7-2 to TRBJ2-1, with 7 bases aligning to TRBD2. The CDR3 spans 14 residues. Germline values: CDR1 SGHTA, CDR2 FQGNSA. Trimming took 5 bases from V and 2 from J; bases not matched to a gene: 3. The CDR3 DNA is TGTGCCAGCAGCCCTAGCGGAACCTACAATGAGCAGTTCTTC. Its protein product is CASSPSGTYNEQFF.

This clone was observed a handful of times. This chain joins TRBV6-1 and TRBJ1-1; D not resolved. The germline V and J ends were trimmed by 7 bases and 0 bases, with 12 bases remaining between them. CDR1 and CDR2 from the germline V gene are MNHNS and SASEGT. The CDR3 has 14 amino acids. The CDR3 bases are TGTGCCAGCAAACGGACGGGAATGAACACTGAAGCTTTCTTT. Its protein product is CASKRTGMNTEAFF.

This chain connects TRBV9 to TRBJ1-1; 8 positions match TRBD1. V lost 3 bases, J lost 6 bases, and 13 bases stayed unmatched. This CDR3 has 16 residues. CDR1 SGDLS and CDR2 YYNGEE come from the germline V gene. The CDR3 DNA follows: TGTGCCAGCAGCGCAGCTTCCGGGACAGGCATACCTGAAGCTTTCTTT. Protein product: CASSAASGTGIPEAFF.

This sequence joins TRBV7-9 and TRBJ2-1; maybe TRBD2 (6 bases). Trimming cost V 5 bases and J 3 bases, with 17 bases left between them. The CDR3 spans 16 residues. The germline CDR1 and CDR2 sequences are SEHNR and FQNEAQ (reference sequence). Here the CDR3 DNA reads TGTGCCAGCAGCCAGGGTCTAGGGCGGGGCTACAATGAGCAGTTCTTC. This sequence encodes CASSQGLGRGYNEQFF.

J is TRBJ2-5 and V is TRBV28, with 9 bases that match TRBD1. V lost 6 bases to trimming and J lost 5 bases; unmatched junction nucleotides: 4. CDR3 length: 13 amino acids. Germline assignment: CDR1 MDHEN and CDR2 SYDVKM. The CDR3 protein is CASRGQGRETQYF. As DNA, the CDR3 is TGTGCCAGCAGGGGACAGGGACGGGAGACCCAGTACTTC.

This rearrangement joins TRBV7-9 to TRBJ1-2; maybe TRBD1 (6 bases). The germline V gene has CDR1 SEHNR and CDR2 FQNEAQ (reference sequence). Between the trimmed V and J ends, which lost 11 bases and 4 bases, there was a span of 14 bases. This CDR3 has 12 amino acids. Written as DNA, the CDR3 is TGTGCCTCCAGGGGAAGAAGCTATGGCTACACCTTC. It is translated as CASRGRSYGYTF.

J is TRBJ2-6 and V is TRBV6-6, with D tentatively TRBD1 (6 bases). Germline-derived CDR1 and CDR2 are MNHNY and SVGAGI (reference sequence). Trimming shortened V by 5 bases and J by 4 bases, and 15 bases separated the two germline ends. The CDR3 is made up of 16 amino acids. The CDR3 region is CASSPRTVSGANVLTF. CDR3 in DNA: TGTGCCAGCAGTCCACGGACAGTATCCGGGGCCAACGTCCTGACTTTC.

V is TRBV4-2 and J is TRBJ2-1; 9 bases are a match to TRBD2. CDR3 size: 15 residues. Trimming cost V 4 bases and J 5 bases; bases outside gene matches: 6. The germline gives CDR1 LGHNA, CDR2 YNFKEQ. CDR3 in amino acids: CASSPRTSANNEQFF. The CDR3 nucleotides read TGTGCCAGCAGCCCCCGGACTAGCGCCAACAATGAGCAGTTCTTC.

The J gene is TRBJ2-3, the V gene TRBV7-9, with D possibly TRBD1 on 6 matching bases. Trimming took 5 bases from V and 4 from J, leaving 13 bases between them. Germline V gene data show CDR1 as SEHNR and CDR2 as FQNEAQ (reference sequence). CDR3 length: 14 residues. CDR3 amino acids: CASSLQGWPDTQYF. The CDR3 nucleotides read TGTGCCAGCAGCCTACAGGGCTGGCCAGATACGCAGTATTTT.

This chain uses TRBV27 with TRBJ2-1; 7 nucleotides match TRBD2. Germline V lookup: CDR1 MNHEY, CDR2 SMNVEV (reference sequence). This CDR3 has 14 amino acids. The V gene end was trimmed by 6 bases and the J gene end by 1 base; junction bases not matched to a gene: 3. CDR3 amino acids: CASRGSGSYNEQFF. CDR3 coding DNA: TGTGCCAGCAGGGGTAGCGGGTCCTACAATGAGCAGTTCTTC.

This clone was detected a few times. The chain links TRBV6-1 to TRBJ1-5, with D possibly matching TRBD1 (6 bases). Trimming took off 4 bases at V and 6 bases at J, with 10 bases between the two ends. Germline V gene sequence: CDR1 MNHNS, CDR2 SASEGT. This CDR3 is 13 amino acids long. The CDR3 sequence is CASSGGGAQPQHF. The DNA of the CDR3 is TGTGCCAGCAGTGGGGGGGGCGCTCAGCCCCAGCATTTT.

The CDR3 loop is CASSLSGRTGELFF. The CDR3 region has the DNA TGCGCCAGCAGCTTGTCTGGGCGCACCGGGGAGCTGTTTTTT. V and J are TRBV5-1 and TRBJ2-2; D is unclear. Trimming took 1 base from V and 4 from J, leaving 8 bases between them. The CDR3 loop spans 14 amino acids. Germline CDR1 is SGHRS and CDR2 is YFSETQ. The full variable domain, with the rest looked up from reference TRBV5-1 and TRBJ2-2, is KAGVTQTPRYLIKTRGQQVTLSCSPISGHRSVSWYQQTPGQGLQFLFEYFSETQRNKGNFPGRFSGRQFSNSRSEMNVSTLELGDSALYLCASSLSGRTGELFFGEGSRLTVL.

This clone was counted only a few times. V gene TRBV10-3 combines with J gene TRBJ2-5; tentative D call: TRBD2 (6 bases). The DNA end is more similar to TRBJ2-7, so the J call may be wrong. The germline V gene has CDR1 ENHRY and CDR2 SYGVKD. There are 13 residues in the CDR3. The DNA for the CDR3 is TGTGCCATGCGGGACGGAAGATCCTACGAGCAGTACTTC. Translating it yields CAMRDGRSYEQYF.

The CDR3, as DNA: TGTGCCAGCAATGAGGGAGGGGGCAATCAGCCCCAGCATTTT. Translation: CASNEGGGNQPQHF. V gene TRBV7-2 combines with J gene TRBJ1-5; a possible D gene is TRBD1 (5 bases). Germline V gives CDR1 SGHTA, CDR2 FQGNSA. This CDR3 contains 14 residues. Between the trimmed V and J ends, which lost 7 bases and 2 bases, there was a span of 12 bases. Combining the CDR3 with reference TRBV7-2 and TRBJ1-5 gives the whole variable domain GAGVSQSPSNKVTEKGKDVELRCDPISGHTALYWYRQSLGQGLEFLIYFQGNSAPDKSGLPSDRFSAERTGGSVSTLTIQRTQQEDSAVYLCASNEGGGNQPQHFGDGTRLSIL.

This clone was counted a few times. The J gene is TRBJ2-1, the V gene TRBV30; 9 bases fit TRBD2. The germline V gene has CDR1 GTSNPN and CDR2 SVGIG (reference sequence). This CDR3 has 19 amino acids. J gave up 0 bases and V 5 bases, and 17 bases lay outside the gene matches. CDR3 amino acids: CAWHEGGLAGISSYNEQFF. The DNA of the CDR3 is TGTGCCTGGCACGAGGGGGGGCTAGCGGGGATAAGCTCCTACAATGAGCAGTTCTTC.

The rearrangement links TRBV29-1 to TRBJ2-1; 9 nucleotides align to TRBD2. Germline assignment: CDR1 SQVTM and CDR2 ANQGSEA. The V segment lost 4 bases and the J segment 2 bases; nucleotides outside the gene matches: 3. The CDR3 is made up of 14 amino acids. CDR3 protein: CSVVPSGTYNEQFF. CDR3 nucleotides: TGCAGCGTTGTGCCTAGCGGGACCTACAATGAGCAGTTCTTC.

The rearrangement joins TRBV29-1 to TRBJ1-1; 7 bases line up with TRBD1. CDR1 is SQVTM and CDR2 is ANQGSEA in the germline V gene. The CDR3 extends over 11 amino acids. The ends lost 7 bases at V and 4 bases at J; junction bases unmatched: 3. The CDR3 DNA follows: TGCAGCGGGTCAGGGGGCACTGAAGCTTTCTTT. It is translated as CSGSGGTEAFF. Supplemented by reference TRBV29-1 and TRBJ1-1, the full variable domain reads SAVISQKPSRDICQRGTSLTIQCQVDSQVTMMFWYRQQPGQSLTLIATANQGSEATYESGFVIDKFPISRPNLTFSTLTVSNMSPEDSSIYLCSGSGGTEAFFGQGTRLTVV.

This clone was seen only a few times. V and J are TRBV19 and TRBJ1-5; a possible D gene is TRBD1 (6 bases). The V gene's germline CDR1 is LNHDA and CDR2 SQIVND (reference sequence). V was shortened by 3 bases and J by 7 bases, with 16 bases between the two germline ends. This CDR3 is 15 amino acids long. CDR3 nucleotides: TGTGCCAGTAGTATCTCCCGAGGGGGACGACAGCCCCAGCATTTT. Residues: CASSISRGGRQPQHF. The full variable domain, its missing parts supplied by reference TRBV19 and TRBJ1-5, is DGGITQSPKYLFRKEGQNVTLSCEQNLNHDAMYWYRQDPGQGLRLIYYSQIVNDFQKGDIAEGYSVSREKKESFPLTVTSAQKNPTAFYLCASSISRGGRQPQHFGDGTRLSIL.

The chain uses TRBV5-1 and TRBJ2-4, with 7 bases matching TRBD2. Germline CDR1 SGHRS, CDR2 YFSETQ. The length of the CDR3 is 16 residues. The ends lost 4 bases at V and 6 bases at J; junction bases unmatched: 13. This CDR3 is CASSLRLAAEGNIQYF. CDR3 DNA sequence: TGCGCCAGCAGCCTCCGACTAGCCGCAGAGGGAAACATTCAGTACTTC. The complete variable domain, with remaining parts taken from reference TRBV5-1 and TRBJ2-4, reads KAGVTQTPRYLIKTRGQQVTLSCSPISGHRSVSWYQQTPGQGLQFLFEYFSETQRNKGNFPGRFSGRQFSNSRSEMNVSTLELGDSALYLCASSLRLAAEGNIQYFGAGTRLSVL.

Points on this clone: One junction end does not reproduce the germline sequence, and a read error may be involved. The rearrangement joins TRBV6-5 to TRBJ1-4, with D hard to call. CDR3 size: 15 residues. Germline lookup yields CDR1 MNHEY and CDR2 SVGAGI. This chain's CDR3 is CASSYSRITTEKLFF. CDR3 DNA sequence: TGTGCCAGCAGTTACTCGCGGATTACTACTGAAAAACTGTTTTTT.

The chain joins TRBV5-1 to TRBJ2-7; the match to TRBD1 covers 9 bases. The CDR3 has 15 residues. J lost 5 bases, V lost 0 bases, and 6 bases had no gene match. Germline V CDR1 and CDR2: SGHRS, YFSETQ. The CDR3 sequence is CASSLAGQGPNEQYF. CDR3 coding DNA: TGCGCCAGCAGCTTGGCGGGACAGGGTCCCAACGAGCAGTACTTC.

The table lists this clone with a count of one. This CDR3 is CASSRSGLMEVYEQYF. CDR3 nucleotides: TGTGCCAGTAGTAGATCAGGTTTGATGGAAGTCTACGAGCAGTACTTC. The chain has TRBV19 and TRBJ2-7; D is uncertain. With 4 bases removed from V and 3 bases from J, the gap between germline ends came to 19 bases. CDR1 is LNHDA and CDR2 is SQIVND in the germline V gene (reference sequence). The CDR3 loop spans 16 amino acids.

Only a few counts were recorded for this clone. The rearrangement joins TRBV9 to TRBJ2-5, with a possible D match to TRBD1 (6 bases). The DNA end lines up better with TRBJ2-7; the J call may be wrong. Looked up from germline, CDR1 is SGDLS and CDR2 is YYNGEE. This CDR3 is built from 15 residues. CDR3 bases: TGTGCCAGCAGCAAGTCACAGGGCAACTACTACGAGCAGTACTTC. This translates into CASSKSQGNYYEQYF.

V gene TRBV6-5 combines with J gene TRBJ1-1, with 7 positions matching TRBD1. CDR3 size: 15 residues. V was clipped by 4 bases and J by 1 base; unmatched bases: 6. The germline V gene encodes CDR1 MNHEY and CDR2 SVGAGI. The CDR3 loop is CASSLPWTGNTEAFF. CDR3 sequence (DNA): TGTGCCAGCAGTTTACCCTGGACAGGGAACACTGAAGCTTTCTTT.

The gene calls are TRBV7-2 and TRBJ2-5, with 8 bases fitting TRBD2. The CDR3 has 15 residues. Germline trimming cut 3 bases from V and 1 base from J; bases unmatched to any gene: 4. Looked up from germline, CDR1 is SGHTA and CDR2 is FQGNSA. CDR3 nucleotide sequence: TGTGCCAGCAGCTTCGGCGGGGGGATCCAAGAGACCCAGTACTTC. Protein sequence: CASSFGGGIQETQYF.

A remark on this clone: One end of the junction is discordant with germline, which a read error may explain. This chain joins TRBV18 and TRBJ2-5, with 10 bases that match TRBD1. CDR3 length equals 14 residues. Germline values: CDR1 KGHSH, CDR2 LQKENI. The CDR3 loop is CASSVPGTGENQYF. DNA for the CDR3: TGTGCCAGCTCAGTACCCGGGACAGGGGAGAACCAGTACTTC.

This chain joins TRBV29-1 and TRBJ2-7; 7 bases match TRBD2. Germline V lookup: CDR1 SQVTM, CDR2 ANQGSEA. V lost 6 bases and J lost 2; bases outside the gene matches: 4. CDR3 size: 12 residues. This CDR3 is CSVERGPYEQYF. CDR3 sequence (DNA): TGCAGCGTCGAGCGGGGCCCCTACGAGCAGTACTTC.

V and J are TRBV29-1 and TRBJ1-1; 10 bases line up with TRBD1. V dropped 8 bases and J dropped 4; count of bases not matched to a gene: 16. The CDR3 length is 16 residues. CDR1 and CDR2 from the germline V gene are SQVTM and ANQGSEA. CDR3 nucleotides: TGCAGCACCCTAACCGGGACAGGGGCCCGGGGCACTGAAGCTTTCTTT. It is translated as CSTLTGTGARGTEAFF. Using reference TRBV29-1 and TRBJ1-1 for the parts outside the CDR3, the full variable domain is SAVISQKPSRDICQRGTSLTIQCQVDSQVTMMFWYRQQPGQSLTLIATANQGSEATYESGFVIDKFPISRPNLTFSTLTVSNMSPEDSSIYLCSTLTGTGARGTEAFFGQGTRLTVV.